This TCR beta chain was recovered during a study of T cell repertoires in cytomegalovirus infection. Turning to the study itself: Matching HLA type and CMV infection were both indicated by public TCR beta signatures. Study-level results: The ex vivo response was dominated by HLA-C-restricted CMV-specific TCR beta clonotypes. Pooled public TCR beta family frequency picked out CMV carriers with the relevant HLA.

This clonotype has a handful of counts. Its antigen is undetermined. Per the germline V gene, CDR1 is SQVTM and CDR2 is ANQGSEA. With 6 bases removed from V and 1 base from J, the gap between germline ends came to 16 bases. This CDR3 is built from 15 residues. MiXCR, run by TCRdb on the reads, gives a single entry per CDR3 protein. The top ten hold roughly 8.9% of the sample, which has a few hundred thousand distinct CDR3 sequences, roughly 13% seen once. The rearrangement joins TRBV29-1 to TRBJ2-1; D tentatively fits TRBD1 or TRBD2 (5 bases each). This sequence was found in a human donor in good health (CMV status not recorded). Some clones in this sample may be carry-over from other donors' samples. Sequencing was done on a sample of PBMCs. The CDR3 loop is CSVNAPGRSYNEQFF. CDR3 nucleotide sequence: TGCAGCGTAAATGCACCGGGGCGATCCTACAATGAGCAGTTCTTC.